This is a list of T cell receptor beta chains from one sample in a study of blood T cell repertoires in COVID-19. The protocol was immunoSEQ multiplex PCR, while the TCRdb copy is restricted to in-frame clones and leaves out a portion. Seen here are 150,000 or so clones, 75% to 95% observed once, and the top ten hold less than 0.6%. The sequencing input was peripheral blood. The receptor set was obtained from a man aged 50-60 years with acute or convalescent COVID-19. CDR3s include the opening cysteine and the closing phenylalanine or tryptophan. The D gene is left open where the match is weak.

V: TRBV7-2
J: TRBJ2-4
D: -
CDR3: CASSLSPPSLSERRYF
DNA: TGTGCCAGCAGCCTCTCCCCCCCGAGCCTAAGCGAACGTCGATACTTC

V: TRBV14
J: TRBJ1-1
D: -
CDR3: CASSHNRNTEAFF
DNA: TGTGCCAGCAGCCACAACAGGAACACTGAAGCTTTCTTT

V: TRBV11-2
J: TRBJ1-1
D: -
CDR3: CASSPTTPPGESAEAFF
DNA: TGTGCCAGCAGCCCTACTACCCCCCCAGGGGAATCGGCTGAAGCTTTCTTT

V: TRBV3-1/TRBV3-2
J: TRBJ1-6
D: TRBD1
CDR3: CASSLNPTGAYNSPLHF
DNA: TGTGCCAGCAGCCTGAATCCAACAGGGGCCTATAATTCACCCCTCCACTTT

V: TRBV7-2
J: TRBJ2-1
D: TRBD2
CDR3: CASSKGLAAYNEQFF
DNA: TGTGCCAGCAGCAAGGGACTAGCGGCCTACAATGAGCAGTTCTTC

V: TRBV21-1
J: TRBJ1-1
D: -
CDR3: CASSPTGPRNTEAFF
DNA: TGTGCCAGCAGCCCTACAGGGCCCCGGAACACTGAAGCTTTCTTT

V: TRBV6-5
J: TRBJ1-5
D: TRBD1
CDR3: CASTPGQGVQPQHF
DNA: TGTGCCAGCACCCCAGGACAGGGGGTTCAGCCCCAGCATTTT

V: TRBV30
J: TRBJ2-1
D: TRBD1
CDR3: CAWSPGQGLPSFF
DNA: TGTGCCTGGAGTCCGGGACAGGGGCTTCCGAGTTTCTTC

V: TRBV7-2
J: TRBJ2-2
D: TRBD2
CDR3: CASSLVAGGAGELFF
DNA: TGTGCCAGCAGCTTAGTAGCGGGGGGAGCCGGGGAGCTGTTTTTT

V: TRBV29-1
J: TRBJ1-6
D: -
CDR3: CSGYLSSYNSPLHF
DNA: TGCAGCGGATATCTGAGCTCCTATAATTCACCCCTCCACTTT

V: TRBV2
J: TRBJ1-6
D: TRBD1
CDR3: CASSKDRGNNSPLHF
DNA: TGTGCCAGCAGCAAGGACAGGGGAAACAATTCACCCCTCCACTTT

V: TRBV6-6
J: TRBJ1-3
D: -
CDR3: CASRPHRDTPGNTIYF
DNA: TGTGCCAGCAGGCCGCACCGGGACACACCGGGAAACACCATATATTTT

V: TRBV3-1/TRBV3-2
J: TRBJ2-2
D: TRBD1
CDR3: CASSQQGASTGELFF
DNA: TGTGCCAGCAGCCAACAGGGGGCATCCACCGGGGAGCTGTTTTTT

V: TRBV7-9
J: TRBJ1-2
D: -
CDR3: CASSPWVGQHLEGYTF
DNA: TGTGCCAGCAGCCCCTGGGTAGGACAACACCTCGAAGGCTACACCTTC

V: TRBV7-2
J: TRBJ2-1
D: -
CDR3: CASSPVRLSEQFF
DNA: TGTGCCAGCAGCCCCGTGCGATTGAGTGAGCAGTTCTTC

V: TRBV19
J: TRBJ1-2
D: TRBD1
CDR3: CASRQGIGGYTF
DNA: TGTGCCAGCCGACAGGGAATAGGTGGCTACACCTTC

V: TRBV19
J: TRBJ1-1
D: -
CDR3: CASTDTYTEAFF
DNA: TGTGCCAGTACCGACACCTACACTGAAGCTTTCTTT

V: TRBV7-8
J: TRBJ2-7
D: TRBD1
CDR3: CASSGDRRYEQYF
DNA: TGTGCCAGCAGCGGGGACAGACGTTACGAGCAGTACTTC

V: TRBV2
J: TRBJ1-3
D: -
CDR3: CASSGQIISGNTIYF
DNA: TGTGCCAGCAGTGGACAGATCATCTCTGGAAACACCATATATTTT

V: TRBV28
J: TRBJ2-5
D: TRBD2
CDR3: CASSLPGLAGGETQYF
DNA: TGTGCCAGCAGTTTGCCGGGACTAGCGGGAGGAGAGACCCAGTACTTC

V: TRBV25-1
J: TRBJ1-1
D: -
CDR3: CASSPRGITEAFF
DNA: TGTGCCAGCAGTCCCCGGGGGATCACTGAAGCTTTCTTT

V: TRBV18
J: TRBJ2-5
D: TRBD1
CDR3: CASSPGTGGTGETQYF
DNA: TGTGCCAGCTCACCAGGAACAGGGGGCACCGGGGAGACCCAGTACTTC